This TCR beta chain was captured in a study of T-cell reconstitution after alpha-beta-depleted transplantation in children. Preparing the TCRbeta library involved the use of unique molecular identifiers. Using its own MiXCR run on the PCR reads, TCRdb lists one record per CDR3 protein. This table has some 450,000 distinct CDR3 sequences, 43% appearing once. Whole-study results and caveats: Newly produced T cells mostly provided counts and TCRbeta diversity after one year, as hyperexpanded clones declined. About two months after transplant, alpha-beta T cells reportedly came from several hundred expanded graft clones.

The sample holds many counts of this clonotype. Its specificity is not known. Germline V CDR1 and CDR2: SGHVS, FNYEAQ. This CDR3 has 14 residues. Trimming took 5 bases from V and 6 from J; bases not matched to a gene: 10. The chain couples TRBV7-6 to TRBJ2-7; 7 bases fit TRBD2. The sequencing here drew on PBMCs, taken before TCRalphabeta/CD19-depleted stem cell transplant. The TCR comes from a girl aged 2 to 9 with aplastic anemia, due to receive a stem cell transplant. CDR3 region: CASSPSTGGGEQYF. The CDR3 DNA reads TGTGCCAGCAGCCCATCCACGGGAGGAGGCGAGCAGTACTTC.